This paragraph covers one TCR beta chain sequence. Treatment given: preoperative locoregional IRX-2 cytokine immunotherapy. The data were obtained in a study of preoperative IRX-2 immunotherapy in early breast cancer. Produced via immunoSEQ multiplex PCR; TCRdb's table is partial and in-frame only. The sample consists of over 25,000 clones, around 86% of them appearing once. V lost 1 base and J 0 bases, leaving 17 bases between the germline ends. This CDR3 region has 18 residues. In germline, CDR1 is MDHEN, CDR2 SYDVKM. Here the sequenced sample was lymph node tissue, taken from a patient treated with IRX-2 immunotherapy. The chain carries TRBV28 and TRBJ2-3; D unresolved. This TCR was recovered from a human donor with breast cancer. The CDR3 sequence: CASSLFLGRARSTDTQYF. The CDR3 nucleotides are TGTGCCAGCAGTTTATTCCTAGGACGGGCCCGTAGCACAGATACGCAGTATTTT. Looking up the rest from reference TRBV28 and TRBJ2-3 gives the full variable domain: DVKVTQSSRYLVKRTGEKVFLECVQDMDHENMFWYRQDPGLGLRLIYFSYDVKMKEKGDIPEGYSVSREKKERFSLILESASTNQTSMYLCASSLFLGRARSTDTQYFGPGTRLTVL.